This T cell receptor (beta chain) is drawn from a study of T cell clones after liver transplantation. Study at large: Three of the eight recipients were HCV-positive; the rest had non-autoimmune, non-viral transplant indications. Study findings and constraints: Migration into the graft, not deletion, may explain lost graft donor-reactive T cells.

The assay was immunoSEQ multiplex PCR, and TCRdb's table has in-frame clones only and misses some. This sample yields 50,000 or so clones, of which 55% to 85% are seen a single time; about 10% belongs to the top ten. The germline V gene has CDR1 MNHEY and CDR2 SVGAGI. V shed 4 bases and J shed 5 bases, with 12 bases lying between them. The CDR3 has 15 residues. Remarks on this clone: Its antigen is not known.

The chain links TRBV6-5 to TRBJ1-6, with D possibly TRBD1 on 6 matching bases. The material was CD4+ T cells from blood, obtained approximately 52 months after liver transplant. The TCR comes from a human patient who received a liver transplant. A subset of T cells may come from the graft donor. CDR3 nucleotide sequence: TGTGCCAGCAGTTGGTCCGGACAGAATAATTCACCCCTCCACTTT. This translates into CASSWSGQNNSPLHF.